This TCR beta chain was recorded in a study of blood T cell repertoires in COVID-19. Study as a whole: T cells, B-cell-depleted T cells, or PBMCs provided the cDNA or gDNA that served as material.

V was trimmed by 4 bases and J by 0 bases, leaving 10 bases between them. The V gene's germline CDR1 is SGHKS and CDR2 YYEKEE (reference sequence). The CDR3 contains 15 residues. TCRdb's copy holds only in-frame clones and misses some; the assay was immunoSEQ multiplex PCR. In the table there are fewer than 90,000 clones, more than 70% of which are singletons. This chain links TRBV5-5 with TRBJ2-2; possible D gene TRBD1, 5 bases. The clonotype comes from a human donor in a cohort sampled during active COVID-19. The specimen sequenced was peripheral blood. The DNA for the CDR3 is TGTGCCAGCAGCCCGACAGTAACGAACACCGGGGAGCTGTTTTTT. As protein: CASSPTVTNTGELFF.